This TCR beta chain was recorded in a study of control samples from healthy donors and cancer patients (dated by TCRdb to about 2020). To prepare the library, the immunoSEQ multiplex PCR assay was applied. TCRdb provides this immuneACCESS table in a form limited to in-frame rearrangements. Some clones are lacking; in checked studies, under half of them reflect an unresolved V gene, and why the rest are absent is not known. The sample table holds approximately 79,000 clones, of which about 88% were seen once. The top ten constitute more than 7% of the sample. Based on the germline V gene, the CDR1 and CDR2 sequences are SGHDT and YYEEEE. CDR3 length: 15 amino acids, cysteine to phenylalanine. Solely the CDR3 DNA is kept, with 45 bases framed from the first base. V is clipped by 0 bases and J by 9 bases, and the sequence between their germline boundaries is 16 bases long. To note about this clone: Its antigen remains unidentified. No base quality values were provided; no much bigger clone lies one nucleotide off.

The receptor comes from a man aged 50-59 years in good health. The specimen sequenced was blood. The rearranged chain carries TRBV5-6 and TRBJ2-1, and the D gene may be TRBD2, 7 bases matching. DNA sequence: TGTGCCAGCAGCTTGGCCCCTAGCGGAGGGGGTGAGCAGTTCTTC. This translates into CASSLAPSGGGEQFF.